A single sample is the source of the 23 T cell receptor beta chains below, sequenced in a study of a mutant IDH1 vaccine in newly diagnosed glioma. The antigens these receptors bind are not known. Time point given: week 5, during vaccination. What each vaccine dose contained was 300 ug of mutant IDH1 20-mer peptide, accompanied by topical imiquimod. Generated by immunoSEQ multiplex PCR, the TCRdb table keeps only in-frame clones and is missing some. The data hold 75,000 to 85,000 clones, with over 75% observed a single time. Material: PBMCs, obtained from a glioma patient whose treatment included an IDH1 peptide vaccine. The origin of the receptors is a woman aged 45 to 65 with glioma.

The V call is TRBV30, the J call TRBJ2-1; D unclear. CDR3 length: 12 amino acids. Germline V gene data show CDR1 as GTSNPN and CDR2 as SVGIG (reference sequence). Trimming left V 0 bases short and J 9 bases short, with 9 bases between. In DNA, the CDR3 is TGTGCCTGGAGTGTTGAGTACGGTGAGCAGTTCTTC. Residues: CAWSVEYGEQFF. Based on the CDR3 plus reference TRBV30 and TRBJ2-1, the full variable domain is SQTIHQWPATLVQPVGSPLSLECTVEGTSNPNLYWYRQAAGRGLQLLFYSVGIGQISSEVPQNLSASRPQDRQFILSSKKLLLSDSGFYLCAWSVEYGEQFFGPGTRLTVL.

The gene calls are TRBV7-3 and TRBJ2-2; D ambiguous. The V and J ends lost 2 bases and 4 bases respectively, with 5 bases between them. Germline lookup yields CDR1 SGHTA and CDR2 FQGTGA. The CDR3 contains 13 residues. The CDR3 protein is CASSLEPTGELFF. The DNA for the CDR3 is TGTGCCAGCAGCTTAGAGCCCACCGGGGAGCTGTTTTTT.

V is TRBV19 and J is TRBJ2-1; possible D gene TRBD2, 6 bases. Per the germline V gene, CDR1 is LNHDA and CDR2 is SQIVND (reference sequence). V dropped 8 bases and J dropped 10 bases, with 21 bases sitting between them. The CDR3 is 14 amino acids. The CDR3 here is CASQRKAGSEEQFF. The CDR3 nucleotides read TGTGCCAGTCAAAGGAAGGCGGGATCGGAGGAGCAGTTCTTC.

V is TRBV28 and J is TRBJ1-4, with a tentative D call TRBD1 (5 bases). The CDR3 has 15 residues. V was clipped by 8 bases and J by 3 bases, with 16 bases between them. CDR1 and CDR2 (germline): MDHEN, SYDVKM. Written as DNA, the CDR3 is TGTGCCAGCGGGAACGAAGGGGCGGCTAATGAAAAACTGTTTTTT. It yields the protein CASGNEGAANEKLFF.

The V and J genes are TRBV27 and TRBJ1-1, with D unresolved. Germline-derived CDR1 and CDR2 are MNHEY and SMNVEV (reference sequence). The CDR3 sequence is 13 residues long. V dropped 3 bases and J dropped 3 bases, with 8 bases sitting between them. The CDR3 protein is CASSLTIYTEAFF. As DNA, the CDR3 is TGTGCCAGCAGTTTGACAATCTACACTGAAGCTTTCTTT.

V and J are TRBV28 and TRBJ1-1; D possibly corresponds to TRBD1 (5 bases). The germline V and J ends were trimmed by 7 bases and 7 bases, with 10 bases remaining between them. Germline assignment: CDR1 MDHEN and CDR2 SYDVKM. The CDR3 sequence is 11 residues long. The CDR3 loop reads CASKWGDEAFF. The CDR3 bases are TGTGCCAGCAAATGGGGGGATGAAGCTTTCTTT. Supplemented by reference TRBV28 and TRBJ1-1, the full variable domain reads DVKVTQSSRYLVKRTGEKVFLECVQDMDHENMFWYRQDPGLGLRLIYFSYDVKMKEKGDIPEGYSVSREKKERFSLILESASTNQTSMYLCASKWGDEAFFGQGTRLTVV.

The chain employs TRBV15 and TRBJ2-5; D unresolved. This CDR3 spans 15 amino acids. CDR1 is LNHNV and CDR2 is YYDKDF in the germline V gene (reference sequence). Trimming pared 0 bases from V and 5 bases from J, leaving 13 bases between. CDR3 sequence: CATSRDRVKTETQYF. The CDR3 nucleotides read TGTGCCACCAGCAGAGATCGGGTGAAAACTGAGACCCAGTACTTC.

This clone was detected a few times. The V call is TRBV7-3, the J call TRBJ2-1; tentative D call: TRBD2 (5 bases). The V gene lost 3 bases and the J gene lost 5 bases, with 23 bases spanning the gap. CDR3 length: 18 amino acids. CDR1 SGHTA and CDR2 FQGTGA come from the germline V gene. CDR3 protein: CASSFGPPLDGLDNEQFF. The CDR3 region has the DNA TGTGCCAGCAGCTTTGGCCCGCCACTGGACGGACTCGACAATGAGCAGTTCTTC. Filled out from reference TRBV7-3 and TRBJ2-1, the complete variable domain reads GAGVSQTPSNKVTEKGKYVELRCDPISGHTALYWYRQSLGQGPEFLIYFQGTGAADDSGLPNDRFFAVRPEGSVSTLKIQRTERGDSAVYLCASSFGPPLDGLDNEQFFGPGTRLTVL.

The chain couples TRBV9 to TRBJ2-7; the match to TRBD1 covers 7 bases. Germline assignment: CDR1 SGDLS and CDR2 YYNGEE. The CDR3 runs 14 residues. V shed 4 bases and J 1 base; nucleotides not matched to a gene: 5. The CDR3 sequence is CASSSGTASYEQYF. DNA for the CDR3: TGTGCCAGCAGCTCGGGGACAGCATCCTACGAGCAGTACTTC.

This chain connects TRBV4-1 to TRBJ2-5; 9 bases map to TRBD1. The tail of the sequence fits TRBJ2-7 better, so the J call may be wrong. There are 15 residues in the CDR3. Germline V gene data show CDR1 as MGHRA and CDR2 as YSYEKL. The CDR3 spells CASSPGTGNFYEQYF. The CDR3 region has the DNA TGCGCCAGCAGCCCCGGGACAGGGAATTTCTACGAGCAGTACTTC.

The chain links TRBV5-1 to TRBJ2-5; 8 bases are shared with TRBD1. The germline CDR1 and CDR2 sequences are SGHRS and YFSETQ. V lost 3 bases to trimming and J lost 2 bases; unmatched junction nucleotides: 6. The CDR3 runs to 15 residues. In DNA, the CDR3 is TGCGCCAGCAGCTACCAGGGACAGGAGCAAGAGACCCAGTACTTC. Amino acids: CASSYQGQEQETQYF.

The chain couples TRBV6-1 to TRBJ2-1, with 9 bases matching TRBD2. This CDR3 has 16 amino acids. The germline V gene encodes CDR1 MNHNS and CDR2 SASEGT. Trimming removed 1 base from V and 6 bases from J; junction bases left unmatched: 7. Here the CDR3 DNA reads TGTGCCAGCAGTGAAGGAGGTGGCGGGAGGGGCAATGAGCAGTTCTTC. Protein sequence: CASSEGGGGRGNEQFF.

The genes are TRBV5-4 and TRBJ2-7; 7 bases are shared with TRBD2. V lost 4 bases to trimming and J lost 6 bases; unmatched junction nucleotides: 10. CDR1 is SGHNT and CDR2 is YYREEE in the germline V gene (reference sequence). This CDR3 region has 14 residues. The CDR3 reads CASSPRTREGEQYF. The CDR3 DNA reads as TGTGCCAGCAGCCCCCGGACTAGAGAAGGCGAGCAGTACTTC.

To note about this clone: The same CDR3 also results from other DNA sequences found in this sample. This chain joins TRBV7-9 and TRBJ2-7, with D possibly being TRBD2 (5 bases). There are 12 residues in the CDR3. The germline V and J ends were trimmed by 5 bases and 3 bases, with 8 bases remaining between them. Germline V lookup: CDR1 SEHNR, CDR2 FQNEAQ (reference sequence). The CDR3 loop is CASSLSGYEQYF. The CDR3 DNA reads TGTGCCAGCAGCCTAAGCGGCTACGAGCAGTACTTC.

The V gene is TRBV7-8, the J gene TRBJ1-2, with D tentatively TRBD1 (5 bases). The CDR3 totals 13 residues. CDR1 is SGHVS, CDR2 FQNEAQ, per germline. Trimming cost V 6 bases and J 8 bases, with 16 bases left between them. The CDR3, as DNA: TGTGCCAGCAGTCACCGGGACGGAGGCGGCTACACCTTC. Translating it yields CASSHRDGGGYTF. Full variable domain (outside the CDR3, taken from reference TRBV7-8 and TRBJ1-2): GAGVSQSPRYKVAKRGQDVALRCDPISGHVSLFWYQQALGQGPEFLTYFQNEAQLDKSGLPSDRFFAERPEGSVSTLKIQRTQQEDSAVYLCASSHRDGGGYTFGSGTRLTVV.

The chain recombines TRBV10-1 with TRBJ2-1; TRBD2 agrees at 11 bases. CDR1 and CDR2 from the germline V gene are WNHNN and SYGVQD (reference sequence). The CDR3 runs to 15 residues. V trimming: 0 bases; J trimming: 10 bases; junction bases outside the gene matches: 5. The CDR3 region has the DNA TGCGCCAGCAGTGAGTCAGTTAGCGGGAGGGACGAGCAGTTCTTC. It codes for CASSESVSGRDEQFF.

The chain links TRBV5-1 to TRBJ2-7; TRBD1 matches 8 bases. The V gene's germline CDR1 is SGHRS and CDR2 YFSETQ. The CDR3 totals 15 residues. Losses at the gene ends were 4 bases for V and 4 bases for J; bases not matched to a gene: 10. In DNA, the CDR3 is TGCGCCAGCAGCCCCCTCGGGACAGGTAAATACGAGCAGTACTTC. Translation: CASSPLGTGKYEQYF.

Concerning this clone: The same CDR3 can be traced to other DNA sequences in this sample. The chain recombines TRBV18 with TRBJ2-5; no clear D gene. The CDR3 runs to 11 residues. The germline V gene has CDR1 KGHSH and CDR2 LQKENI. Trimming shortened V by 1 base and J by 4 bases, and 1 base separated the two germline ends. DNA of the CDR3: TGTGCCAGCTCACCACGAGAGACCCAGTACTTC. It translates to CASSPRETQYF.

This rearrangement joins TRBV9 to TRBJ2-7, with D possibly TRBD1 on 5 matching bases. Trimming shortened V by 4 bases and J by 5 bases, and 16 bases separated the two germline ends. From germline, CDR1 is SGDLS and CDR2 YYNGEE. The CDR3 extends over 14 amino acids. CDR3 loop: CASSPVGDGNEQYF. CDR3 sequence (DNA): TGTGCCAGCAGCCCAGTAGGGGATGGGAACGAGCAGTACTTC.

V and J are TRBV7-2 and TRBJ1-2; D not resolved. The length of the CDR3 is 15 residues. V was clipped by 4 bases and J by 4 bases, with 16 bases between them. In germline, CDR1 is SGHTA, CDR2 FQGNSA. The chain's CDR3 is CASSSRAGSAYGYTF. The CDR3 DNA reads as TGTGCCAGCAGCTCCCGGGCGGGCAGCGCCTATGGCTACACCTTC.

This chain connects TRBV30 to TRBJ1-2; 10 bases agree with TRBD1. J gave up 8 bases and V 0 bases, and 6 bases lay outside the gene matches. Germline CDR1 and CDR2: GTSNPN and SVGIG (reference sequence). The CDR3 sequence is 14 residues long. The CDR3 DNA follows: TGTGCCTGGAGTGTTGGACAGGGGGTTGGAGGCTACACCTTC. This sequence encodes CAWSVGQGVGGYTF.

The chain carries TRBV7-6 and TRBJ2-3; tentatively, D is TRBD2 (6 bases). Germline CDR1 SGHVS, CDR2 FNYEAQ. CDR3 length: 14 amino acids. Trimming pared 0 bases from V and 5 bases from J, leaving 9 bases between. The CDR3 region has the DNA TGTGCCAGCAGCTTAGCCTACGGGGGAGATACGCAGTATTTT. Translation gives CASSLAYGGDTQYF.

The CDR3 nucleotides read TGTGCCAGCTCACCACCGGTGGTAAGGACAGGGGCTAATGGCTACACCTTC. As protein: CASSPPVVRTGANGYTF. The genes are TRBV18 and TRBJ1-2; 9 bases are a match to TRBD1. Trimming took 0 bases from V and 6 from J; bases not matched to a gene: 11. Germline V gives CDR1 KGHSH, CDR2 LQKENI. The length of the CDR3 is 17 residues. Together with reference TRBV18 and TRBJ1-2, the CDR3 gives the full variable domain: NAGVMQNPRHLVRRRGQEARLRCSPMKGHSHVYWYRQLPEEGLKFMVYLQKENIIDESGMPKERFSAEFPKEGPSILRIQQVVRGDSAAYFCASSPPVVRTGANGYTFGSGTRLTVV.